This TCR beta chain was recovered during a study of T cells after yellow fever vaccination. Each CDR3 protein gets one entry after TCRdb re-called the 5' RACE reads with MiXCR. In the table there are 300,000 or so distinct CDR3 sequences, 3% to 4.5% of which are singletons. The ends were cut back, 1 base at V and 4 bases at J, with 10 bases in the middle. This CDR3 is 14 amino acids long. In germline, CDR1 is SGHTA, CDR2 FQGNSA. The TCR originated in a man aged 18 to 30 who received the YFV17D yellow fever vaccine. The rearrangement links TRBV7-2 to TRBJ2-5, with D unclear. Sequences were derived from PBMCs, sampled 5 days after the yellow fever booster vaccination. For the CDR3, the DNA is TGTGCCAGCAGCTTAGGACGGCCCACAGAGACCCAGTACTTC. Translation gives CASSLGRPTETQYF.